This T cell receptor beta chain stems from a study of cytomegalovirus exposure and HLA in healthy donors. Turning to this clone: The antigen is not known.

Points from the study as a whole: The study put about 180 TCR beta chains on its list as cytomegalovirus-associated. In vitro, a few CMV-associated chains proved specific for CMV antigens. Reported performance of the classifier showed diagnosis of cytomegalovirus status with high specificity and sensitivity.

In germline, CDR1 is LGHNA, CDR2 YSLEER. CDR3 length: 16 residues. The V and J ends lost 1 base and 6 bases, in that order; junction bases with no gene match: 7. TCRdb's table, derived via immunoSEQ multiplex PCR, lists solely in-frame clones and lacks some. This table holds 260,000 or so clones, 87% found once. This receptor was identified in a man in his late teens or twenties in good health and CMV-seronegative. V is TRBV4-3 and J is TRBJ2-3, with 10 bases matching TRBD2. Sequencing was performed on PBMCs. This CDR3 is CASSQGSGGQGDTQYF. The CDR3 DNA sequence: TGCGCCAGCAGCCAAGGTAGCGGGGGGCAAGGCGATACGCAGTATTTT.